The 8 T cell receptor beta chains in this list originate from one sample, sequenced in a study of T cell responses to AZD1222 COVID-19 vaccine. Method: immunoSEQ multiplex PCR; TCRdb's copy keeps in-frame clones and lacks some. The sample records roughly 100,000 clones, 90% being singletons. This material consisted of peripheral blood, taken 28 days after the second AZD1222 dose. All receptors come from an adult who received the AZD1222 COVID-19 vaccine.

The chain uses TRBV6-5 and TRBJ1-6; D ambiguous. Trimming pared 0 bases from V and 11 bases from J, leaving 14 bases between. CDR1 is MNHEY and CDR2 is SVGAGI in the germline V gene. The CDR3 length is 15 residues. CDR3 loop: CASSYSIGLRAPLHF. The CDR3 nucleotides read TGTGCCAGCAGTTACTCGATCGGCCTGAGGGCACCCCTCCACTTT.

The chain's CDR3 is CASRVTGNNSPLHF. The CDR3 DNA reads as TGTGCCAGCAGGGTTACAGGGAATAATTCACCCCTCCACTTT. The chain joins TRBV7-2 to TRBJ1-6; possible D gene TRBD1, 6 bases. V lost 6 bases, J lost 5 bases, and 11 bases lay in between. Germline values: CDR1 SGHTA, CDR2 FQGNSA. The CDR3 is made up of 14 amino acids.

This chain uses TRBV7-3 with TRBJ2-2; no definite D call. V was cut by 5 bases and J by 7 bases, with 8 bases left in between. The germline V gene encodes CDR1 SGHTA and CDR2 FQGTGA. The CDR3 extends over 12 amino acids. CDR3 bases: TGTGCCAGCAGCAGCTCCGGCGGGGAGCTGTTTTTT. Its protein product is CASSSSGGELFF.

The chain has TRBV11-2 and TRBJ2-2, with 9 bases fitting TRBD1. The CDR3 loop spans 15 amino acids. The junction had 6 bases not matched to a gene; V was cut back by 5 bases and J by 5 bases. Germline CDR1 SGHAT, CDR2 FQNNGV. As DNA, the CDR3 is TGTGCCAGCAGCACCGGGACAGGGTATACCGGGGAGCTGTTTTTT. Translation: CASSTGTGYTGELFF.

This clone was observed a single time. The rearrangement joins TRBV5-6 to TRBJ2-3, with D tentatively TRBD1 (6 bases). CDR1 is SGHDT and CDR2 is YYEEEE in the germline V gene. Deletions cut 0 bases from V and 2 bases from J, with 10 bases between. The CDR3 has 15 residues. DNA for the CDR3: TGTGCCAGCAGCTTGGGGACAGCGAACACAGATACGCAGTATTTT. It specifies CASSLGTANTDTQYF.

This sequence joins TRBV9 and TRBJ2-7; D ambiguous. Germline V CDR1 and CDR2: SGDLS, YYNGEE. The V and J ends lost 3 bases and 5 bases respectively, with 18 bases between them. The CDR3 is 15 residues long. In DNA, the CDR3 is TGTGCCAGCAGCGCCCTCGGAGTCTCTATCCACGAGCAGTACTTC. It is translated as CASSALGVSIHEQYF.

V and J are TRBV5-4 and TRBJ2-7; 8 bases fit TRBD1. V trimming: 4 bases; J trimming: 3 bases; junction bases outside the gene matches: 6. This CDR3 contains 14 residues. Germline CDR1 reads SGHNT; CDR2 reads YYREEE (reference sequence). The CDR3 bases are TGTGCCAGCAGCGAACAGGGGGGTATCTACGAGCAGTACTTC. Translating it yields CASSEQGGIYEQYF.

The genes are TRBV19 and TRBJ2-4; 7 bases map to TRBD2. Germline V lookup: CDR1 LNHDA, CDR2 SQIVND (reference sequence). V lost 1 base and J lost 1; bases outside the gene matches: 1. The CDR3 covers 15 residues. CDR3 in DNA: TGTGCCAGTAGTATAGGGCGGGAGGCCAAAAACATTCAGTACTTC. Translated, it gives CASSIGREAKNIQYF.